Given below is one TCR beta chain in context. Primers for the PCR totalled 60 Vbeta and 13 Jbeta. Data came from immunoSEQ multiplex PCR; TCRdb stores just in-frame clones and leaves some out. The sample lists approximately 240,000 clones, almost 85% occurring once. The entry originates in a study of cytomegalovirus exposure and HLA in healthy donors. The ends were cut back, 0 bases at V and 5 bases at J, with 11 bases in the middle. The CDR3 has 15 amino acids. In germline, CDR1 is LGHNA, CDR2 YSLEER. The sequencing sample was made of PBMCs. This chain uses TRBV4-3 with TRBJ2-1; D is uncertain. This TCR derives from a woman aged 40 to 50 in good health and CMV-seronegative. CDR3 bases: TGCGCCAGCAGCCAAGATCGTGTCGGTCACAATGAGCAGTTCTTC. This codes for CASSQDRVGHNEQFF.